These 23 T cell receptor beta chains were sequenced from one sample in a study of T cells in Graves' hyperthyroidism and ophthalmopathy. From RNA transcripts, TCR beta CDR3 regions were amplified. The HTBI set primed first-round TCR CDR3 RT-PCR. One entry per CDR3 protein, called by TCRdb with MiXCR from the multiplex PCR reads. The profile shows about 52,000 distinct CDR3 sequences, approximately 48% of them singletons. Material for sequencing was blood. The source is a woman aged 50 to 60 with Graves' ophthalmopathy.

This clonotype was picked up many times. This chain connects TRBV7-3 to TRBJ1-1, with D possibly being TRBD1 (5 bases). V lost 5 bases, J lost 1 base, and 8 bases lay in between. Per germline, CDR1 SGHTA and CDR2 FQGTGA. The CDR3 loop spans 13 amino acids. CDR3 protein: CASSQQENTEAFF. CDR3 DNA: TGTGCCAGCAGCCAACAGGAGAACACTGAAGCTTTCTTT.

As to this clonotype: This sequence may be a read error, since a much larger clone differs from it by one base. The chain has TRBV6-6 and TRBJ2-1, with TRBD2 matching 10 bases. Germline CDR1 reads MNHNY; CDR2 reads SVGAGI (reference sequence). The CDR3 is 18 amino acids. V trimming: 4 bases; J trimming: 0 bases; junction bases outside the gene matches: 9. CDR3 sequence reads: CASSFASSSGSSYNEQFF. The CDR3 DNA reads TGTGCCAGCAGTTTTGCCTCCTCTAGCGGGAGCTCCTACAATGAGCAGTTCTTC.

In this sample, this clonotype turned up many times. This rearrangement joins TRBV9 to TRBJ2-1, with D unresolved. The CDR3 contains 15 residues. Looked up from germline, CDR1 is SGDLS and CDR2 is YYNGEE. Trimming shortened V by 3 bases and J by 9 bases, and 19 bases separated the two germline ends. The CDR3 nucleotides are TGTGCCAGCAGCGCCGAAGTCGCGGTGTCAAGTGAGCAGTTCTTC. This translates into CASSAEVAVSSEQFF.

This clonotype was seen at least ten times. The chain links TRBV6-6 to TRBJ2-6; D call uncertain. V gave up 0 bases and J gave up 1 base, with 4 bases separating them. Germline V lookup: CDR1 MNHNY, CDR2 SVGAGI (reference sequence). The CDR3 loop spans 15 amino acids. The CDR3 reads CASSYSKSGANVLTF. The DNA of the CDR3 is TGTGCCAGCAGTTACTCGAAATCTGGGGCCAACGTCCTGACTTTC.

V and J are TRBV27 and TRBJ1-2; no clear D. V was cut by 5 bases and J by 3 bases, with 16 bases left in between. This CDR3 contains 15 residues. Germline lookup yields CDR1 MNHEY and CDR2 SMNVEV (reference sequence). The CDR3 sequence is CASSAQVIGDYGYTF. CDR3 DNA sequence: TGTGCCAGCAGTGCCCAAGTAATCGGTGACTATGGCTACACCTTC.

This chain joins TRBV5-6 and TRBJ2-3; 10 bases fit TRBD2. The V gene end was trimmed by 3 bases and the J gene end by 0 bases; junction bases not matched to a gene: 4. Germline V gene lookup returns CDR1 SGHDT and CDR2 YYEEEE. CDR3 length equals 16 residues. The CDR3 reads CASSSRLAGSTDTQYF. The CDR3 nucleotides read TGTGCCAGCAGCTCCCGACTAGCGGGTAGCACAGATACGCAGTATTTT. The full variable domain, with the rest looked up from reference TRBV5-6 and TRBJ2-3, is DAGVTQSPTHLIKTRGQQVTLRCSPKSGHDTVSWYQQALGQGPQFIFQYYEEEERQRGNFPDRFSGHQFPNYSSELNVNALLLGDSALYLCASSSRLAGSTDTQYFGPGTRLTVL.

As for this clonotype: A read error may explain this, as a much larger clone is one base away. The V and J genes are TRBV6-5 and TRBJ2-2, with D tentatively TRBD2 (6 bases). CDR3 size: 15 residues. In germline, CDR1 is MNHEY, CDR2 SVGAGI. The CDR3 sequence is CASSPPPRGTGGLFF. CDR3 in DNA: TGTGCCAGCAGTCCACCTCCCCGGGGGACCGGGGGGCTGTTTTTT.

This clonotype has a handful of counts. This CDR3 reads CASFSGTF. DNA for the CDR3: TGTGCCAGTTTTTCGGGGACTTTC. The rearrangement joins TRBV2 to TRBJ2-6; unclear D gene. CDR3 length equals 8 residues. CDR1 and CDR2 (germline): SNHLY, FYNNEI. Trimming stripped 9 bases from V and 18 bases from J, with 9 bases between.

This clonotype was seen ten or more times. This rearrangement joins TRBV5-4 to TRBJ1-1; D is perhaps TRBD1 (6 bases). Germline loops: CDR1 SGHNT, CDR2 YYREEE (reference sequence). Trimming removed 2 bases at V and 8 bases at J, with 10 bases between. This CDR3 is 12 amino acids long. CDR3 residues: CASSFGQTEAFF. The CDR3 nucleotides are TGTGCCAGCAGCTTTGGACAGACCGAAGCTTTCTTT.

Regarding this clonotype: This CDR3 is missing its conserved last phenylalanine or tryptophan, likely due to a read error. This chain connects TRBV2 to TRBJ2-3, with TRBD2 matching 7 bases. Per the germline V gene, CDR1 is SNHLY and CDR2 is FYNNEI. Trimming took 7 bases from V and 10 from J; bases not matched to a gene: 11. The CDR3 runs 13 residues. The CDR3 DNA is TGTGCCAGCACCTACGCGGCGGGGGATGCGCAGTATTCT. Translation: CASTYAAGDAQYS.

DNA of the CDR3: TGTGCCAGTAGTGGGGGGGGGGGCGATAACACCGGGGAGCTGTTTTTT. This encodes CASSGGGGDNTGELFF. The chain is built from TRBV19 and TRBJ2-2, with a possible D match to TRBD2 (7 bases). Germline CDR1 LNHDA, CDR2 SQIVND (reference sequence). V was cut by 5 bases and J by 2 bases, with 15 bases left in between. The CDR3 is made up of 16 amino acids.

This clonotype was seen ten or more times. The V and J genes are TRBV11-3 and TRBJ2-1, with a tentative D call TRBD2 (6 bases). The CDR3 covers 13 residues. Germline CDR1 SGHNT, CDR2 YENEEA. V was pared by 2 bases and J by 8 bases, with 10 bases between. The CDR3 bases are TGTGCCAGCAGCTTAACAGGAGGGGATGAGCAGTTCTTC. This translates into CASSLTGGDEQFF.

This clonotype was seen only a few times. This chain links TRBV28 with TRBJ1-4, with a tentative D call TRBD1 (6 bases). Germline CDR1 is MDHEN and CDR2 is SYDVKM. The CDR3 runs 16 residues. Trimming took 6 bases from V and 2 from J, leaving 16 bases between them. CDR3 coding DNA: TGTGCCAGCAGCCCACCTGGGGGGCATACTAATGAAAAACTGTTTTTT. Translated, it gives CASSPPGGHTNEKLFF.

This clonotype was counted many times. The rearrangement joins TRBV9 to TRBJ2-7; a possible D gene is TRBD2 (6 bases). The CDR3 contains 15 residues. The germline gives CDR1 SGDLS, CDR2 YYNGEE. Trimming removed 0 bases from V and 2 bases from J, with 12 bases in between. CDR3 in amino acids: CASSVGGGITYEQYF. CDR3 DNA: TGTGCCAGCAGCGTAGGCGGCGGGATTACCTACGAGCAGTACTTC.

This clonotype was counted only a few times. The chain links TRBV3-2 to TRBJ2-1. TRBV3-2 constitutes a pseudogene. The CDR3 has 16 amino acids. In DNA form, the CDR3 reads TGTGCCAGCAGCCAAGTGGATTTAAAGGCCGACGGGGAGCAGTTCTTC. Amino acids: CASSQVDLKADGEQFF.

Notes on this clonotype: A junction end diverges from the germline sequence, so it may reflect a read error. V is TRBV20-1 and J is TRBJ2-7; TRBD2 might be the D (5 bases). CDR1 and CDR2 from the germline V gene are DFQATT and SNEGSKA (reference sequence). The CDR3 sequence is 9 residues long. CDR3 loop: CGARGEQYF. In DNA form, the CDR3 reads TGCGGTGCTAGAGGGGAGCAGTACTTC.

This clonotype was observed many times. Since a much larger clone is just one base distant, this may be a read error. The chain is built from TRBV20-1 and TRBJ2-7; 8 nucleotides line up with TRBD1. CDR1 DFQATT and CDR2 SNEGSKA come from the germline V gene (reference sequence). V gave up 6 bases and J gave up 2 bases; unmatched junction bases: 9. This CDR3 spans 14 amino acids. In DNA, the CDR3 is TGCAGTGCCGCCCAGGGGGCGCGGGCCTACGAGCAGTACTTC. Its protein product is CSAAQGARAYEQYF.

The chain uses TRBV27 and TRBJ2-3; D unclear. CDR1 MNHEY and CDR2 SMNVEV come from the germline V gene (reference sequence). The V gene lost 5 bases and the J gene lost 5 bases, with 23 bases spanning the gap. There are 17 residues in the CDR3. The CDR3 spells CASSLSHLASFLDTQYF. The DNA for the CDR3 is TGTGCCAGCAGTCTCTCCCACCTGGCGTCTTTCTTAGATACGCAGTATTTT.

The V gene is TRBV19, the J gene TRBJ2-3; TRBD1 agrees at 9 bases. Germline V gene data show CDR1 as LNHDA and CDR2 as SQIVND (reference sequence). CDR3 length: 15 residues. V was clipped by 4 bases and J by 3 bases; unmatched bases: 5. CDR3 DNA sequence: TGTGCCAGTAGTACCGGGACAGGGACAACAGATACGCAGTATTTT. Translated, it gives CASSTGTGTTDTQYF.

This clonotype was seen repeatedly, ten times or more. This chain uses TRBV12-3 or TRBV12-4 with TRBJ2-2, with D possibly TRBD1 on 5 matching bases. V shed 6 bases and J shed 2 bases, with 13 bases lying between them. This CDR3 has 15 residues. The DNA of the CDR3 is TGTGCCAGCAGATTAATGACAGTCAACACCGGGGAGCTGTTTTTT. Translated, it gives CASRLMTVNTGELFF.

This chain links TRBV19 with TRBJ1-3; the match to TRBD1 covers 7 bases. V shed 6 bases and J 0 bases; nucleotides not matched to a gene: 5. The CDR3 has 15 amino acids. CDR1 and CDR2 (germline): LNHDA, SQIVND (reference sequence). The CDR3 DNA is TGTGCCAGTAGGGACAGGCGCCACTCTGGAAACACCATATATTTT. This encodes CASRDRRHSGNTIYF.

This clonotype was seen ten or more times. The chain combines TRBV19 with TRBJ2-5; the match to TRBD1 covers 9 bases. CDR1 and CDR2 (germline): LNHDA, SQIVND (reference sequence). There are 15 residues in the CDR3. V shed 4 bases, J shed 2 bases, and the junction held 5 bases outside the gene matches. CDR3: CASSTTGTGQETQYF. The CDR3 DNA sequence: TGTGCCAGTAGTACCACCGGGACAGGGCAAGAGACCCAGTACTTC.

This clonotype was observed once. The gene calls are TRBV5-6 and TRBJ2-3; no clear D. The DNA matches TRBJ1-5 better at its end, which makes the J call doubtful. CDR3 length: 17 residues. Germline assignment: CDR1 SGHDT and CDR2 YYEEEE. CDR3 loop: CASSSSGRTYGSDTQHF. CDR3 DNA: TGTGCCAGCAGCTCCTCGGGCCGAACCTATGGCTCAGATACGCAGCATTTT.